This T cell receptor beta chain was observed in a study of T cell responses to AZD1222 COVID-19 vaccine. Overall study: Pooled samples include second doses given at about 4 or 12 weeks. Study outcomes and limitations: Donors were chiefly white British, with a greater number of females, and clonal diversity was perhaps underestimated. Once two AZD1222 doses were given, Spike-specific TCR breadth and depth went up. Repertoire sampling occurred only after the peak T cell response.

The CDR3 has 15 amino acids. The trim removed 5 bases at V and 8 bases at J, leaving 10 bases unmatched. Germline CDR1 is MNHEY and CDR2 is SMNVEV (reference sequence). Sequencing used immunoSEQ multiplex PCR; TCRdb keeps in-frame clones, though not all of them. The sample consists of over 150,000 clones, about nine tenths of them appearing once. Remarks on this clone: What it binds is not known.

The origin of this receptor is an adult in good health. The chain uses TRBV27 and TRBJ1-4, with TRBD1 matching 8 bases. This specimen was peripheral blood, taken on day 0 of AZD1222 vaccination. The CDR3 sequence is CASSDLGTGGEKLFF. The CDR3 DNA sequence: TGTGCCAGCAGTGACCTTGGTACAGGGGGGGAAAAACTGTTTTTT.